Each of the 2 T cell receptor beta chains below was sequenced from the same sample in a study of blood T cell repertoires in COVID-19. The table came from immunoSEQ multiplex PCR; TCRdb's copy has only in-frame clones and leaves some out. Seen here are approximately 70,000 clones, just over 90% observed once, and the top ten hold approximately 2.4%. Sample: peripheral blood. The source of these receptors is a man between 45 and 60 years old with COVID-19, enrolled during active disease.

V and J are TRBV7-2 and TRBJ2-1; no firm D call. Germline V gene sequence: CDR1 SGHTA, CDR2 FQGNSA. This CDR3 contains 14 residues. Deletions cut 1 base from V and 0 bases from J, with 4 bases between. CDR3 in DNA: TGTGCCAGCAGCTTAGTGAGCTCCTACAATGAGCAGTTCTTC. This encodes CASSLVSSYNEQFF.

The J gene is TRBJ2-3, the V gene TRBV21-1; TRBD2, as called in the table, went unchecked against the DNA. TRBV21-1 is assigned pseudogene status. The CDR3 is 12 residues long. CDR3 residues: CASSKESDTQYF. In DNA form, the CDR3 reads TGTGCCAGCAGCAAGGAGTCAGATACGCAGTATTTT.